These 26 T cell receptor beta chains came from one sample sequenced in a study of regulatory T cells in long-lasting Graves disease. Time point in this sample: newly diagnosed GD, antithyroid drugs for less than 3 months. The TCR library was made from RNA that had been extracted from PBMCs in TRIzol. Building of the TCR beta libraries involved iRepertoire HTBI primers and Arm-PCR of CDR3 regions. One entry per CDR3 protein results from TCRdb running MiXCR on the multiplex PCR reads. In the table there are roughly 500,000 distinct CDR3 sequences, roughly 14% of which are singletons. These data are also associated with another study on T cells in Graves' hyperthyroidism and ophthalmopathy.

The sequenced sample was peripheral blood mononuclear cells (PBMCs), obtained at new diagnosis, from a patient treated with antithyroid drugs. The receptors shown here come from a man aged 25 to 40 with Graves disease.

In this sample, this clonotype turned up many times. The chain is built from TRBV5-1 and TRBJ2-3, with 9 bases that match TRBD1. The CDR3 extends over 16 amino acids. Germline lookup yields CDR1 SGHRS and CDR2 YFSETQ. V lost 3 bases to trimming and J lost 4 bases; unmatched junction nucleotides: 9. For the CDR3, the DNA is TGCGCCAGCAGCTGGGCCGGGACAGGGAGGGCAGATACGCAGTATTTT. Its protein product is CASSWAGTGRADTQYF.

This clonotype was observed at least ten times. The gene calls are TRBV12-3 or TRBV12-4 and TRBJ2-7; TRBD1 might be the D (5 bases). The CDR3 has 14 residues. The germline V and J ends were trimmed by 7 bases and 2 bases, with 15 bases remaining between them. In DNA, the CDR3 is TGTGCCAGCACTGTCCTCGACAGAGCCTACGAGCAGTACTTC. As protein: CASTVLDRAYEQYF.

This clonotype was seen only a few times. The chain carries TRBV3-1 and TRBJ1-4; no firm D call. The germline V gene encodes CDR1 LGHDT and CDR2 YNNKEL (reference sequence). The CDR3 is made up of 14 amino acids. Trimming pared 7 bases from V and 8 bases from J, leaving 17 bases between. The chain's CDR3 is CASTERVNGEKLFF. The CDR3 DNA reads as TGTGCCAGCACAGAGCGGGTTAATGGGGAAAAACTGTTTTTT.

This clonotype occurred many times. The rearrangement links TRBV20-1 to TRBJ2-4; 13 nucleotides match TRBD2. This CDR3 comprises 13 residues. The V gene's germline CDR1 is DFQATT and CDR2 SNEGSKA (reference sequence). V gave up 5 bases and J gave up 9 bases; unmatched junction bases: 4. CDR3 bases: TGCAGTGCTTCTGGGACTAGCGGGGTCATTCAGTACTTC. This encodes CSASGTSGVIQYF.

The table lists this clonotype with many counts. This rearrangement joins TRBV7-8 to TRBJ2-3; the match to TRBD2 covers 7 bases. The ends lost 5 bases at V and 5 bases at J; junction bases unmatched: 7. CDR3 size: 14 residues. Germline V CDR1 and CDR2: SGHVS, FQNEAQ. The CDR3 spells CASSLSGAGDTQYF. The CDR3 coding sequence is TGTGCCAGCAGCCTAAGCGGGGCGGGAGATACGCAGTATTTT.

This clonotype was seen at least ten times. J is TRBJ2-1 and V is TRBV5-1; a weak D match, TRBD2 (6 bases). Germline V lookup: CDR1 SGHRS, CDR2 YFSETQ. This CDR3 comprises 16 residues. V was clipped by 0 bases and J by 3 bases, with 13 bases between them. CDR3 bases: TGCGCCAGCAGCTTGGTTTGGGACTCCAGCTACAATGAGCAGTTCTTC. It specifies CASSLVWDSSYNEQFF.

The V gene is TRBV19, the J gene TRBJ2-3; a possible D gene is TRBD2 (5 bases). The CDR3 totals 14 residues. Germline CDR1 and CDR2: LNHDA and SQIVND (reference sequence). Trimming shortened V by 5 bases and J by 4 bases, and 13 bases separated the two germline ends. The CDR3 loop reads CASSLSAGSDTQYF. The CDR3 DNA follows: TGTGCCAGTAGTCTCAGCGCGGGTTCAGATACGCAGTATTTT.

As to this clonotype: A much larger clonotype is one base distant, so this may be a read error. The chain has TRBV20-1 and TRBJ2-7; no clear D. The germline V gene encodes CDR1 DFQATT and CDR2 SNEGSKA (reference sequence). V dropped 5 bases and J dropped 7 bases, with 12 bases sitting between them. The CDR3 has 11 residues. As DNA, the CDR3 is TGCAGTGCTCCTGGTTGGAATGAGCAGTACTTC. Translating it yields CSAPGWNEQYF.

This clonotype was counted many times. The chain recombines TRBV5-1 with TRBJ1-1; D may be TRBD1 (5 bases). The CDR3 is made up of 13 amino acids. Trimming pared 1 base from V and 4 bases from J, leaving 8 bases between. The germline CDR1 and CDR2 sequences are SGHRS and YFSETQ. The chain's CDR3 is CASSLSGTTEAFF. The CDR3 DNA reads TGCGCCAGCAGCTTGTCAGGGACCACTGAAGCTTTCTTT. Full variable domain (remainder filled in from reference TRBV5-1 and TRBJ1-1): KAGVTQTPRYLIKTRGQQVTLSCSPISGHRSVSWYQQTPGQGLQFLFEYFSETQRNKGNFPGRFSGRQFSNSRSEMNVSTLELGDSALYLCASSLSGTTEAFFGQGTRLTVV.

This clonotype occurred many times. The CDR3: CASSVARGPLQETQYF. CDR3 in DNA: TGTGCCAGCAGCGTAGCCAGGGGCCCTCTCCAAGAGACCCAGTACTTC. This chain uses TRBV9 with TRBJ2-5; the D gene is possibly TRBD1 (6 bases). Trimming took 0 bases from V and 1 from J, leaving 13 bases between them. CDR3 length equals 16 residues. The germline V gene has CDR1 SGDLS and CDR2 YYNGEE.

The chain uses TRBV7-9 and TRBJ2-7, with TRBD2 matching over 10 bases. The CDR3 spans 15 residues. CDR1 and CDR2 (germline): SEHNR, FQNEAQ (reference sequence). V shed 5 bases, J shed 3 bases, and the junction held 7 bases outside the gene matches. The CDR3 sequence is CASSPSSGSHYEQYF. DNA of the CDR3: TGTGCCAGCAGCCCTTCTAGCGGGAGTCACTACGAGCAGTACTTC.

This clonotype was observed many times. The J gene is TRBJ2-3, the V gene TRBV7-2; 14 bases map to TRBD2. Germline trimming cut 4 bases from V and 14 bases from J; bases unmatched to any gene: 14. The CDR3 totals 16 residues. The germline CDR1 and CDR2 sequences are SGHTA and FQGNSA. CDR3 protein: CASSSKPGLAGASAYF. CDR3 DNA sequence: TGTGCCAGCAGCTCAAAACCGGGACTAGCGGGAGCCTCCGCGTATTTT.

This clonotype was observed at least ten times. The chain has TRBV11-3 and TRBJ2-5; D is undetermined. This CDR3 contains 14 residues. With 5 bases removed from V and 4 bases from J, the gap between germline ends came to 14 bases. Germline CDR1 is SGHNT and CDR2 is YENEEA. This chain's CDR3 is CASSPGPDGETQYF. The CDR3, as DNA: TGTGCCAGCAGCCCCGGACCCGACGGAGAGACCCAGTACTTC.

This clonotype was found many times. The rearrangement links TRBV20-1 to TRBJ1-2; weak D call: TRBD1 (5 bases). The CDR3 totals 16 residues. Trimming took 4 bases from V and 7 from J, leaving 25 bases between them. Germline loops: CDR1 DFQATT, CDR2 SNEGSKA (reference sequence). CDR3 sequence: CSATAGFWAGGGGYTF. DNA for the CDR3: TGCAGTGCTACAGCGGGGTTTTGGGCTGGGGGAGGTGGCTACACCTTC.

In this sample, this clonotype turned up many times. The chain links TRBV6-1 to TRBJ2-1; D unresolved. Trimming took 2 bases from V and 8 from J, leaving 13 bases between them. In germline, CDR1 is MNHNS, CDR2 SASEGT. The CDR3 is 14 residues long. CDR3 residues: CASSENSLVDEQFF. The CDR3 DNA follows: TGTGCCAGCAGTGAAAATAGTCTCGTCGATGAGCAGTTCTTC.

This clonotype occurred many times. One end of the junction is discordant with germline, which a read error may explain. The rearrangement links TRBV5-1 to TRBJ2-7, with D perhaps TRBD1 (6 bases). CDR1 is SGHRS and CDR2 is YFSETQ in the germline V gene. The CDR3 totals 14 residues. CDR3: CASSYGTPSYEQYF. CDR3 DNA sequence: TGTGCCAGCAGTTACGGGACACCTTCCTACGAGCAGTACTTC. Using reference TRBV5-1 and TRBJ2-7 for the parts outside the CDR3, the full variable domain is KAGVTQTPRYLIKTRGQQVTLSCSPISGHRSVSWYQQTPGQGLQFLFEYFSETQRNKGNFPGRFSGRQFSNSRSEMNVSTLELGDSALYLCASSYGTPSYEQYFGPGTRLTVT.

This clonotype appeared many times. V is TRBV11-2 and J is TRBJ2-5, with a possible D match to TRBD2 (5 bases). V lost 0 bases to trimming and J lost 7 bases, with 18 bases between them. This CDR3 contains 16 residues. Germline CDR1 reads SGHAT; CDR2 reads FQNNGV. The CDR3 loop is CASSLDHPGWEMTQYF. CDR3 nucleotide sequence: TGTGCCAGCAGCTTAGATCACCCGGGATGGGAGATGACCCAGTACTTC.

This clonotype was seen ten or more times. V usage is TRBV5-1 and J usage is TRBJ2-4, with 8 positions matching TRBD1. Germline loops: CDR1 SGHRS, CDR2 YFSETQ. The CDR3 has 14 residues. The V and J ends lost 9 bases and 3 bases, in that order; junction bases with no gene match: 8. For the CDR3, the DNA is TGCGCCATCGGGAGACAGGGGTACAAAAACATTCAGTACTTC. Its protein is CAIGRQGYKNIQYF.

Only a few counts were recorded for this clonotype. The chain combines TRBV6-1 with TRBJ1-5; no reliable D call. V was clipped by 7 bases and J by 2 bases, with 12 bases between them. The CDR3 is 14 amino acids. CDR1 is MNHNS, CDR2 SASEGT, per germline. The CDR3 sequence: CASTETLGNQPQHF. CDR3 in DNA: TGTGCCAGCACCGAAACTCTAGGCAATCAGCCCCAGCATTTT.

The chain employs TRBV19 and TRBJ2-1; D is uncertain. The CDR3 is 12 amino acids. Trimming took off 7 bases at V and 7 bases at J, with 11 bases between the two ends. Germline CDR1 reads LNHDA; CDR2 reads SQIVND (reference sequence). The CDR3 loop is CASMDLINEQFF. CDR3 nucleotide sequence: TGTGCCAGTATGGACCTGATAAATGAGCAGTTCTTC.

This clonotype was detected many times. CDR3 in DNA: TGTGCCAGCGAACGGATACAGGGTGACTATGGCTACACCTTC. This codes for CASERIQGDYGYTF. V is TRBV6-1 and J is TRBJ1-2, with a weak D call TRBD1 (6 bases). V lost 8 bases and J lost 3, with 16 bases in between. CDR3 length equals 14 residues. Germline V gene sequence: CDR1 MNHNS, CDR2 SASEGT.

This clonotype was counted ten times or more. This chain connects TRBV27 to TRBJ2-2; D is ambiguous. Germline V gene data show CDR1 as MNHEY and CDR2 as SMNVEV (reference sequence). Trimming took off 5 bases at V and 4 bases at J, with 17 bases between the two ends. This CDR3 has 16 residues. CDR3 nucleotide sequence: TGTGCCAGCAGTCCCCTCAAGGGATGGTCCACCGGGGAGCTGTTTTTT. The encoded protein is CASSPLKGWSTGELFF.

This clonotype has at least ten counts. The V and J genes are TRBV20-1 and TRBJ2-3, with 10 bases identical to TRBD1. Germline-derived CDR1 and CDR2 are DFQATT and SNEGSKA (reference sequence). The CDR3 contains 14 residues. V trimming: 4 bases; J trimming: 3 bases; junction bases outside the gene matches: 4. CDR3 nucleotides: TGCAGTGCTACCGGGGACAGGGGTACAGATACGCAGTATTTT. The encoded protein is CSATGDRGTDTQYF.

The chain carries TRBV19 and TRBJ2-3, with D possibly being TRBD1 (5 bases). The CDR3 covers 14 residues. V lost 6 bases to trimming and J lost 2 bases, with 12 bases between them. CDR1 and CDR2 (germline): LNHDA, SQIVND (reference sequence). CDR3 amino acids: CASRGLQDTDTQYF. The DNA of the CDR3 is TGTGCCAGTAGGGGGTTACAGGACACAGATACGCAGTATTTT.

At least ten counts were recorded for this clonotype. The chain has TRBV12-3 or TRBV12-4 and TRBJ1-1; D remains ambiguous. The CDR3 extends over 14 amino acids. The germline V and J ends were trimmed by 1 base and 5 bases, with 11 bases remaining between them. The CDR3 region has the DNA TGTGCCAGCAGTTTAGGGTCCGTGGGGACTGAAGCTTTCTTT. It yields the protein CASSLGSVGTEAFF.

The V gene is TRBV18, the J gene TRBJ2-5, with a tentative D call TRBD1 (5 bases). V was trimmed by 2 bases and J by 2 bases, leaving 15 bases between them. The CDR3 has 16 residues. Germline V gene sequence: CDR1 KGHSH, CDR2 LQKENI. This CDR3 reads CASSPVGHFNQETQYF. The CDR3 bases are TGTGCCAGCTCACCAGTTGGACATTTTAATCAAGAGACCCAGTACTTC.